The subject of this entry is one TCR beta chain. The antigen it recognizes is unknown. Per-base quality was not reported, and no clone a single base away is much larger than it. The sample belongs to a study of shared clonotypes between healthy human individuals (dated by TCRdb to the early 2020s). Context from the whole study: The cohort comprised a couple of women and a few men aged 18 to 49 years. To increase sequencing depth and limit assay-specific biases, different laboratories used diverse techniques to prepare libraries and sequence TCR repertoires. To estimate repertoire size and how much clonotype sharing occurs between individuals, the study deeply sequenced the blood TCR repertoires of five or six healthy adults. For each donor, three plates each were used for CD4 naive and CD4 memory, two plates were used for CD8 naive, and one plate was used for CD8 memory. Per donor, leukapheresis produced somewhere between about 0.94 and 9.5 billion PBMCs. What the authors observed across the whole study: When several donors were compared, the shared fraction of clonotypes was approximately 5% for naive CD4, more than 3% for naive CD8, 2.3% for memory CD4, and around 0.37% for memory CD8. Because the study included only a small number of donors, the genetic and exposure-history diversity represented was limited. Incomplete sequencing was indicated by rarefaction of sorted-subset datasets, despite the large sequencing depth. Pairwise subsampling indicated that sequencing depth was expected to affect the degree of clonotype sharing among donors. Naive subsets generally had larger estimated clonotype richness than memory subsets. Clonotypes shared by all four sorted-subset donors showed higher generation probabilities than non-shared clonotypes. Sampling was restricted to blood, and TCR repertoires in tissues likely differ from the TCR repertoires found in blood.

Counted from cysteine to phenylalanine, this CDR3 has 17 amino acids. Only the CDR3 DNA stays, 51 bases, in frame from base 1. CDR1 is given as MNHEY and CDR2 as SMNVEV, both from the germline V gene (reference sequence). V lost 5 bases and J lost 4 bases, and the count of bases not matched to a germline gene is 9. CD8 naive samples were obtained by positive selection for CCR7 among CD45RO-negative cells, yielding a CD45RA+CCR7+ population from which TemRA cells were excluded. The donors were healthy, HIV-negative adults with no recently reported acute infections or vaccinations. Only Caucasian adults living in Nashville, Tennessee, USA were represented among the donors. After blood collection by leukapheresis, PBMCs were isolated using Ficoll-Histopaque density gradient centrifugation and then cryopreserved in the vapor phase of liquid nitrogen. Analytical flow cytometry was used to check the purity and quantity of each magnetically sorted T cell population. Each sorted fraction had its genomic DNA isolated and then quantified by UV absorbance on a Nanodrop 2000c.

TCR CDR3 regions were amplified from genomic DNA by multiplex PCR using the deep immunoSEQ assay. Extracted genomic DNA from each cell subset was distributed evenly across all wells of several immunoSEQ 96-well plates, and each plate was treated as a replicate. Each replicate PCR for sorted subsets received about 200 ng genomic DNA, equal to 28,000 or so T cell genomes. The purified libraries were quantified using a Qubit 3.0 fluorometer, sized with a Bioanalyzer 2100, and then quantified again using the KAPA Library Quantification kit. Each immunoSEQ 96-well plate was sequenced on its own single-read 150-cycle Illumina NextSeq 550 flow cell. Processing in the source paper ran as follows. The immunoSEQ output contained only junctional sequences without quality scores, so filtering could not match that applied to full-length reads. Sequences were annotated with PyIR, a Python wrapper for IgBLAST v1.9, and V/J genes and CDR3 were assigned using IMGT germline references. Any read was removed if the V/J assignment was weak (E-value above 1e-6), the CDR3 was missing, or the read contained stop codons, out-of-frame junctions, or ambiguous translated residues. V3J clonotypes were defined by identical inferred V gene, J gene, and CDR3 amino acid sequence. To compute the percentage overlap between repertoires, the number of shared unique clonotypes was divided by the size of the smaller repertoire. Repertoire richness was assessed with RTK rarefaction, the Chao1 estimator, and Recon v2.1 estimates of unobserved clonotypes. Generation probabilities were computed with OLGA for all TCRbeta clonotypes obtained by the gDNA method from a handful of donors. TCRdb limited this immuneACCESS table to in-frame rearrangements with V and J called. A share of clones is missing; checked studies link under half to unresolved V genes, and the rest is unexplained. The V and J calls and clone size are taken from that table; D and trimming were inferred from the DNA. The sample profile shows around 2.1 million clones; about 92% of them were found once. The top ten clonotypes cover 1.5% to 2% of the sample.

This clonotype was sampled from a man between 18 and 35 years old in good health. Some clones in this sample may be carry-over from other donors' samples. The V gene is TRBV27 and the J gene is TRBJ2-3; 13 of the junction bases match TRBD2. Sequences were obtained from naive CD8+ T cells from PBMCs. The cell subset or site label here, explained by the study, means: CD45RA+CCR7+. Here is the DNA: TGTGCCAGCAGTCCCGGACTAGCGGGAGTTTTTCCAGATACGCAGTATTTT. Translated, this is CASSPGLAGVFPDTQYF.